This T cell receptor (beta chain) was sequenced for a study of CD8 T cells in ankylosing spondylitis. CDR1 and CDR2 from the germline V gene are SGHRS and YFSETQ. This CDR3 is 16 amino acids long. The V gene end was trimmed by 0 bases and the J gene end by 6 bases; junction bases not matched to a gene: 7. This clonotype was found many times. The antigen is not known. Study results and limitations: Significantly higher representation of disease-linked clones was reported for matched ankylosing spondylitis synovial fluid. Blood from ankylosing spondylitis patients appeared to carry a characteristic eight-variant TCR beta motif. CD8+ cells made up the disease-linked clones, which were relatively rare in peripheral blood.

As the method for making TCR beta libraries, quantitative 5'-RACE with molecular barcodes was used. TCRdb independently ran MiXCR on the 5' RACE reads; one entry per CDR3 protein. The sample has about 130,000 distinct CDR3 sequences; about an eighth are singletons. This rearrangement joins TRBV5-1 to TRBJ2-2; 8 bases fit TRBD2. Sequenced material: blood, either unsorted or a sorted T cell fraction (not recorded which). The TCR originated in a female donor with ankylosing spondylitis or in good health (not recorded which). The CDR3 bases are TGCGCCAGCAGCTTGGCAGCGGGAGTTGTCGCCGGGGAGCTGTTTTTT. Translated: CASSLAAGVVAGELFF.